This T cell receptor beta chain was recovered during a study of T cells in Graves' hyperthyroidism and ophthalmopathy. Whole-study context: Peripheral blood specimens were obtained at initial diagnosis, prior to any treatment. Study results and limitations: Most expanded thyroid clonotypes above 0.001 also appeared in blood. Ophthalmopathy got predicted by the model a median approximately 6.3 months before its onset.

Orbital computed tomography and thyroid ultrasound, together with serum TRAb and thyroxine and clinical symptoms, were used for diagnoses. Amplification of TCR beta CDR3 regions was performed using RNA transcripts as template. TCR CDR3 underwent first-round RT-PCR with the HTBI primer set. TCRdb analysed the multiplex PCR reads with MiXCR anew, one entry per CDR3 protein. Among 94,000 or so distinct CDR3 sequences listed, roughly half were seen once. CDR3 length: 18 amino acids. The ends lost 6 bases at V and 1 base at J; junction bases unmatched: 17. The germline V gene encodes CDR1 LNHDA and CDR2 SQIVND (reference sequence). This clonotype was picked up many times. Antigen specificity is unknown.

The specimen was blood. The chain couples TRBV19 to TRBJ1-1, with TRBD1 matching over 7 bases. The TCR comes from a woman aged 40 to 50 with Graves' hyperthyroidism. The CDR3 protein is CASRYPGDSLVKNTEAFF. The CDR3 coding sequence is TGTGCCAGTAGATACCCCGGGGACAGCCTTGTAAAGAACACTGAAGCTTTCTTT. Full variable domain (outside the CDR3, taken from reference TRBV19 and TRBJ1-1): DGGITQSPKYLFRKEGQNVTLSCEQNLNHDAMYWYRQDPGQGLRLIYYSQIVNDFQKGDIAEGYSVSREKKESFPLTVTSAQKNPTAFYLCASRYPGDSLVKNTEAFFGQGTRLTVV.